In this sample, the clone carrying this TCR beta chain turned up a few times. Its cognate antigen is unknown. A second PCR, run for roughly 7 to 11 cycles, used a sample-barcoded 5' primer plus a J-beta primer mix. A single record per CDR3 protein comes from TCRdb applying MiXCR to the 5' RACE reads. The table records approximately 360,000 distinct CDR3 sequences, more than 45% of them present only once. This sample was taken from a study of blood T cells in healthy people across ages. Whole-study findings and limits: Not knowing donor CMV status may have confounded expanded clonotype changes. Naive CD4+ cell counts and diversity both ran higher in long-lived than in aged donors. Roughly linearly, TCR beta diversity per million T cells fell as age increased.

The total RNA that was extracted per sample amounted to at least 5 micrograms. This CDR3 contains 14 residues. V was clipped by 1 base and J by 7 bases; unmatched bases: 8. Germline V gene lookup returns CDR1 DFQATT and CDR2 SNEGSKA (reference sequence). Sequencing input: blood. The source is a man in his sixties in good health. The J gene is TRBJ1-1, the V gene TRBV20-1, with 8 nucleotides matching TRBD1. Here the CDR3 reads CSARAPDRGSEAFF. In nucleotides, the CDR3 is TGCAGTGCTAGAGCCCCCGACAGGGGCAGTGAAGCTTTCTTT.